Below are 5 T cell receptor beta chains sequenced from a single sample in a study of T cell repertoires in cytomegalovirus infection. Antigens of these TCRs are unknown. TCRdb redid the calling of the reads with MiXCR, one entry per CDR3 protein. The table has approximately 1,000,000 distinct CDR3 sequences, around 29% seen once. The specimen was cultured CD8+ T cells from PBMCs, collected from culture after CMV antigen stimulation. The receptor set was obtained from a human donor in good health (CMV status not recorded). Some clones in this sample may be carry-over from other donors' samples.

This clonotype was recorded many times. The CDR3 loop reads CASSPTSLRGSSYEQYV. CDR3 bases: TGTGCCAGCAGTCCCACCTCGTTGAGGGGGAGCTCCTACGAGCAGTACGTC. The chain links TRBV6-5 to TRBJ2-7, with D perhaps TRBD1 (6 bases). The CDR3 length is 17 residues. The V and J ends lost 5 bases and 0 bases respectively, with 20 bases between them. Germline CDR1 and CDR2: MNHEY and SVGAGI.

V and J are TRBV6-6 and TRBJ2-3; 7 nucleotides match TRBD1. The CDR3 spans 19 residues. Trimming at V came to 10 bases and at J to 2 bases, leaving 24 bases not matched to a gene. Germline CDR1 is MNHNY and CDR2 is SVGAGI (reference sequence). The DNA of the CDR3 is TGTGCCAACATAAAACCCCAAAGTGACAGGGTAATATTCACAGATACGCAGTATTTT. Translating gives CANIKPQSDRVIFTDTQYF.

This clonotype was counted between two and nine times. The chain combines TRBV7-6 with TRBJ2-1, with a possible D match to TRBD2 (5 bases). Germline V CDR1 and CDR2: SGHVS, FNYEAQ. The CDR3 totals 17 residues. V lost 4 bases and J lost 8, with 24 bases in between. CDR3 protein: CASSSPKNRESEYEQFF. CDR3 DNA: TGTGCCAGCAGCTCACCGAAAAACCGGGAATCGGAATATGAGCAGTTCTTC.

This clonotype was recorded a few times. The rearrangement uses TRBV27 and TRBJ1-2; D is unresolved. The CDR3 contains 16 residues. Germline CDR1 MNHEY, CDR2 SMNVEV (reference sequence). Trimming took off 5 bases at V and 0 bases at J, with 16 bases between the two ends. In DNA, the CDR3 is TGTGCCAGCAGTCCGAACCCTTACCCGTCTAACTATGGCTACACCTTC. It yields the protein CASSPNPYPSNYGYTF.

This clonotype was found many times. The rearrangement joins TRBV7-6 to TRBJ1-1; no clear D. Trimming took off 1 base at V and 4 bases at J, with 10 bases between the two ends. Germline V gives CDR1 SGHVS, CDR2 FNYEAQ. The CDR3 contains 14 residues. The CDR3 loop reads CASSLGVLGTEAFF. In DNA, the CDR3 is TGTGCCAGCAGCTTAGGGGTTTTGGGCACTGAAGCTTTCTTT. The full variable domain, in which reference TRBV7-6 and TRBJ1-1 provide the parts outside the CDR3, is GAGVSQSPRYKVTKRGQDVALRCDPISGHVSLYWYRQALGQGPEFLTYFNYEAQQDKSGLPNDRFSAERPEGSISTLTIQRTEQRDSAMYRCASSLGVLGTEAFFGQGTRLTVV.